The sample holds many counts of the clone carrying this T cell receptor (beta chain). There are 16 residues in the CDR3. V was pared by 1 base and J by 5 bases, with 8 bases of the junction left unmatched. Germline-derived CDR1 and CDR2 are LNHNV and YYDKDF (reference sequence). The data derive from a study of T cells in Graves' hyperthyroidism and ophthalmopathy. RNA transcripts served as the template for amplifying TCR beta CDR3 regions. Primed by the HTBI set, a first-round RT-PCR was run on the TCR CDR3. TCRdb processed the multiplex PCR reads anew with MiXCR; each CDR3 protein has one entry. The repertoire holds a few hundred thousand distinct CDR3 sequences, with about a sixth as singletons.

The source is a woman aged 40 to 50 with Graves' ophthalmopathy. Sequenced sample: blood. The rearrangement joins TRBV15 to TRBJ2-7, with TRBD2 identical over 10 bases. Here the CDR3 reads CATSRAGSSGRHEQYF. For the CDR3, the DNA is TGTGCCACCAGCAGAGCTGGGTCTAGCGGGAGACACGAGCAGTACTTC.